The 16 T cell receptor beta chains below all came from one sample that was sequenced in a study of radiotherapy plus CTLA-4 blockade in lung cancer. Clones were sequenced by immunoSEQ multiplex PCR, and TCRdb holds only the in-frame ones, with some missing. The top ten hold around 15% of the sample, which has tens of thousands of clones, roughly 70% seen once. The starting material was peripheral blood, obtained from a patient treated with radiotherapy plus ipilimumab. These receptors all come from a human donor with non-small cell lung cancer that progressed on radiotherapy plus ipilimumab.

In the case of this clone: One junction end disagrees with the germline gene, perhaps due to a read error. The genes are TRBV5-1 and TRBJ2-2; no reliable D call. This CDR3 spans 16 amino acids. CDR1 SGHRS and CDR2 YFSETQ come from the germline V gene. The CDR3 DNA follows: TGCGCCAGCAGCCCCGGAGAGAGTTCGAAGACCGGGGAGCTGTTTTTT. Its translation is CASSPGESSKTGELFF.

The CDR3 nucleotides read TGTGCCAGCAGTCGGAAGGGAGGGCAGCCCCAGCATTTT. Residues: CASSRKGGQPQHF. This chain links TRBV6-5 with TRBJ1-5, with D hard to call. In germline, CDR1 is MNHEY, CDR2 SVGAGI. V dropped 5 bases and J dropped 7 bases, with 12 bases sitting between them. This CDR3 is built from 13 residues.

The rearrangement joins TRBV9 to TRBJ2-2; no clear D gene. The V gene's germline CDR1 is SGDLS and CDR2 YYNGEE. The CDR3 has 16 residues. Trimming removed 0 bases at V and 1 base at J, with 10 bases between. The CDR3 coding sequence is TGTGCCAGCAGCGTAGCTGGGTTCCTGAACACCGGGGAGCTGTTTTTT. It translates to CASSVAGFLNTGELFF.

The chain uses TRBV29-1 and TRBJ2-7, with D hard to call. From germline, CDR1 is SQVTM and CDR2 ANQGSEA. This CDR3 region has 13 residues. Trimming took off 7 bases at V and 0 bases at J, with 13 bases between the two ends. CDR3 in amino acids: CSAQIRSSYEQYF. The CDR3 DNA reads as TGCAGCGCTCAAATAAGGAGCTCCTACGAGCAGTACTTC.

The chain combines TRBV7-6 with TRBJ2-3; TRBD1 aligns across 7 bases. This CDR3 region has 14 residues. Germline trimming cut 5 bases from V and 7 bases from J; bases unmatched to any gene: 9. Germline V CDR1 and CDR2: SGHVS, FNYEAQ. CDR3 loop: CASSPSDRTNTQYF. CDR3 sequence (DNA): TGTGCCAGCAGCCCCTCGGACAGGACGAATACGCAGTATTTT.

V gene TRBV5-5 combines with J gene TRBJ2-7; D is unresolved. The CDR3 is 13 residues long. V was pared by 0 bases and J by 0 bases, with 4 bases between. Germline lookup yields CDR1 SGHKS and CDR2 YYEKEE (reference sequence). CDR3 coding DNA: TGTGCCAGCAGCTTGGGGTCCTCCTACGAGCAGTACTTC. This encodes CASSLGSSYEQYF. The full variable domain, completed using reference TRBV5-5 and TRBJ2-7, is DAGVTQSPTHLIKTRGQQVTLRCSPISGHKSVSWYQQVLGQGPQFIFQYYEKEERGRGNFPDRFSARQFPNYSSELNVNALLLGDSALYLCASSLGSSYEQYFGPGTRLTVT.

CDR3 sequence: CASSSGGLANEQFF. The CDR3 DNA is TGTGCCAGCAGCTCTGGAGGACTAGCGAATGAGCAGTTCTTC. This chain joins TRBV7-9 and TRBJ2-1; 9 bases match TRBD2. Trimming at V came to 4 bases and at J to 7 bases, leaving 5 bases not matched to a gene. Germline values: CDR1 SEHNR, CDR2 FQNEAQ (reference sequence). CDR3 length equals 14 residues.

The J gene is TRBJ2-7, the V gene TRBV5-4; 11 bases are a match to TRBD2. V was pared by 2 bases and J by 5 bases, with 12 bases of the junction left unmatched. The CDR3 loop spans 17 amino acids. Germline V gene sequence: CDR1 SGHNT, CDR2 YYREEE (reference sequence). The CDR3, as DNA: TGTGCCAGCAGCTTAAGACTAGCGGGAAGTGCGACCGACGAGCAGTACTTC. This gives the protein CASSLRLAGSATDEQYF.

This sequence joins TRBV6-5 and TRBJ1-4; maybe TRBD1 (6 bases). The CDR3 sequence is 14 residues long. Trimming pared 6 bases from V and 3 bases from J, leaving 11 bases between. Germline values: CDR1 MNHEY, CDR2 SVGAGI. The CDR3 DNA follows: TGTGCCAGCAGCACAGGGCGAGCTAATGAAAAACTGTTTTTT. Its translation is CASSTGRANEKLFF.

The rearrangement links TRBV5-1 to TRBJ1-3; D remains ambiguous. CDR1 is SGHRS, CDR2 YFSETQ, per germline. This CDR3 has 17 amino acids. The V end was cut by 5 bases, the J end by 0 bases, with 18 bases between. In nucleotides, the CDR3 is TGCGCCAGCAGTTCGAGGGTTCCAAGACCCTCTGGAAACACCATATATTTT. Protein: CASSSRVPRPSGNTIYF.

A few counts support this clone. The gene calls are TRBV5-6 and TRBJ2-5; 9 bases fit TRBD2. The V and J ends lost 2 bases and 3 bases, in that order; junction bases with no gene match: 5. The CDR3 contains 15 residues. The germline CDR1 and CDR2 sequences are SGHDT and YYEEEE. CDR3 residues: CASSFGSGSEETQYF. The DNA for the CDR3 is TGTGCCAGCAGCTTCGGTAGCGGGAGCGAAGAGACCCAGTACTTC.

The J gene is TRBJ1-6, the V gene TRBV4-3; 7 bases are a match to TRBD1. After removal of 5 bases from V and 9 bases from J, the junction contained 4 bases not matched to a gene. This CDR3 contains 13 residues. Germline CDR1 and CDR2: LGHNA and YSLEER. This chain's CDR3 is CASSSRQGSPLHF. The CDR3, as DNA: TGCGCCAGCAGCTCCCGACAGGGTTCACCCCTCCACTTT.

CDR3: CASFQGSSTDTQYF. CDR3 DNA: TGCGCCAGTTTCCAGGGGTCTTCCACAGATACGCAGTATTTT. This chain uses TRBV5-1 with TRBJ2-3, with a weak D call TRBD1 (6 bases). Germline V gives CDR1 SGHRS, CDR2 YFSETQ. There are 14 residues in the CDR3. Trimming cost V 8 bases and J 2 bases, with 15 bases left between them.

This clone was counted once. The chain links TRBV27 to TRBJ2-5; D perhaps matches TRBD1 (6 bases). V dropped 0 bases and J dropped 2 bases, with 13 bases sitting between them. Germline V gene lookup returns CDR1 MNHEY and CDR2 SMNVEV (reference sequence). There are 16 residues in the CDR3. The CDR3 here is CASSLSPWTAQETQYF. CDR3 nucleotide sequence: TGTGCCAGCAGTTTATCGCCCTGGACAGCTCAAGAGACCCAGTACTTC.

The V and J genes are TRBV18 and TRBJ2-3, with D tentatively TRBD2 (5 bases). The germline V gene has CDR1 KGHSH and CDR2 LQKENI. CDR3 length: 15 amino acids. With 6 bases removed from V and 7 bases from J, the gap between germline ends came to 20 bases. The chain's CDR3 is CASSPGAASRHTQYF. The CDR3 bases are TGTGCCAGCTCCCCTGGCGCGGCTAGCCGTCATACGCAGTATTTT.

The chain links TRBV7-8 to TRBJ2-3; D is uncertain. V was cut by 2 bases and J by 0 bases, with 0 bases left in between. CDR1 and CDR2 (germline): SGHVS, FQNEAQ. The CDR3 runs 12 residues. CDR3 nucleotide sequence: TGTGCCAGCAGCTTAAGCACAGATACGCAGTATTTT. Translating it yields CASSLSTDTQYF.